This T cell receptor (beta chain) was retrieved from a study of CD8 T cells in Susac syndrome. Per germline, CDR1 MNHEY and CDR2 SMNVEV (reference sequence). This CDR3 is built from 15 residues. Losses at the gene ends were 3 bases for V and 2 bases for J; bases not matched to a gene: 2. TCR beta was sequenced from blood CD8+ and CD4+ T cells. With random hexamers, reverse transcription was performed on 0.5 to 1 ug of RNA. Each CDR3 protein gets one entry after TCRdb re-called the immunoSEQ multiplex PCR reads with MiXCR. The sample yields about 82,000 distinct CDR3 sequences, around 96% seen once. J is TRBJ2-5 and V is TRBV27, with 11 positions matching TRBD2. The material sequenced was CD8+ T cells from PBMCs. The source of this sequence is a human donor with Susac syndrome. CDR3 region: CASSLLAGGQETQYF. In nucleotides, the CDR3 is TGTGCCAGCAGTTTGCTAGCGGGGGGACAAGAGACCCAGTACTTC.